This T cell receptor (beta chain) came from a study of T cell responses to AZD1222 COVID-19 vaccine. Of note for this clone: The target antigen is unknown.

Study observations and caveats: No day 14 peak samples; only post-peak repertoires were characterized.

Here immunoSEQ multiplex PCR was the method, and the copy in TCRdb shows in-frame clones only, minus some. The sample carries under 110,000 clones, approximately 89% recorded once. The source material was peripheral blood, sampled 28 days after the second AZD1222 dose. The receptor comes from an adult who received the AZD1222 COVID-19 vaccine.

This CDR3 reads CASSPLLTPTEAFF. The CDR3 bases are TGTGCCAGCAGCCCCCTCCTGACTCCCACTGAAGCTTTCTTT. The chain recombines TRBV9 with TRBJ1-1, with D uncertain. V lost 4 bases to trimming and J lost 4 bases, with 14 bases between them. Germline values: CDR1 SGDLS, CDR2 YYNGEE. This CDR3 has 14 amino acids.